This T cell receptor beta chain was identified in a study of blood T cell repertoires in COVID-19. CDR1 and CDR2 (germline): SGHAT, FQDESV (reference sequence). V lost 5 bases to trimming and J lost 3 bases; unmatched junction nucleotides: 5. The CDR3 is 16 amino acids. Sequencing used immunoSEQ multiplex PCR; TCRdb keeps in-frame clones, though not all of them. Of roughly 100,000 clones in the sample, roughly 71% were seen once. The TCR originated in a woman older than 75 with acute or convalescent COVID-19. The specimen sequenced was peripheral blood. The genes are TRBV11-1 and TRBJ2-2, with 11 bases that match TRBD1. CDR3 loop: CASSRWTGGDTGELFF. As DNA, the CDR3 is TGTGCCAGCAGCCGCTGGACAGGGGGCGACACCGGGGAGCTGTTTTTT.